Listed below are T cell receptor beta chains from one sample, sequenced in a study of blood T cell repertoires in COVID-19. The table came from immunoSEQ multiplex PCR; TCRdb's copy has only in-frame clones and leaves some out. The sample gives about 250,000 clones, around 89% of which show up once; less than 2.5% is in the top ten. The sample comprised PBMCs or T cells enriched from blood (not recorded which). Receptors originate from a woman under 30 who had recovered from COVID-19. Each CDR3 is given with its conserved first and last residue. Fields, in order: CDR3 protein, CDR3 length, V gene, J gene.

CASSPTGSYEQYF,13,TRBV12-3/TRBV12-4,TRBJ2-7
CSVGGQGGETQYF,13,TRBV29-1,TRBJ2-5
CASSLGAGADTQYF,14,TRBV27,TRBJ2-3
CASTSLGGTGNTIYF,15,TRBV6-5,TRBJ1-3
CATRPGQGGVDTEAFF,16,TRBV10-3,TRBJ1-1
CASSQGQGALKTQYF,15,TRBV18,TRBJ2-5
CASRPESGGPYNEQFF,16,TRBV28,TRBJ2-1
CASSPIPPDSSGNTIYF,17,TRBV18,TRBJ1-3
CASSHLMSEQYF,12,TRBV14,TRBJ2-7
CASSSTLAGGHYNEQFF,17,TRBV7-9,TRBJ2-1
CAISESGAPYNSPLHF,16,TRBV10-3,TRBJ1-6
CASSLIGREDYGYTF,15,TRBV13,TRBJ1-2
CASSQVWTGKESGNTIYF,18,TRBV3-1/TRBV3-2,TRBJ1-3
CASSQGKLQGAEAFF,15,TRBV4-1,TRBJ1-1
CASSSDRGPIEQYF,14,TRBV5-1,TRBJ2-7
CAWGSGGAFNEQFF,14,TRBV30,TRBJ2-1
CASSFRVQDTQYF,13,TRBV12-3/TRBV12-4,TRBJ2-3
CATSRGLNTGELFF,14,TRBV6-5,TRBJ2-2
CASSIFRAPIEAFF,14,TRBV19,TRBJ1-1
CASSIDLTGGNEKLFF,16,TRBV19,TRBJ1-4
CASKRADYEKLFF,13,TRBV6-5,TRBJ1-4
CASSVGSGVTDTQYF,15,TRBV9,TRBJ2-3
CASSSLADSYEQYF,14,TRBV18,TRBJ2-7
CASSLEASGWRGETQYF,17,TRBV28,TRBJ2-5
CASSLVTQGENTEAFF,16,TRBV5-1,TRBJ1-1
CATSSREEVNTEAFF,15,TRBV15,TRBJ1-1
CSDEQGQGEAFF,12,TRBV29-1,TRBJ1-1
CASSEEAGGQDEQYF,15,TRBV6-1,TRBJ2-7
CASSVAGRATNTEAFF,16,TRBV9,TRBJ1-1
CASSQAQQGRHEQYF,15,TRBV4-2,TRBJ2-7
CASSSIYGYTF,11,TRBV5-8,TRBJ1-2